This entry describes one TCR beta chain. This sample is drawn from a study of blood T cell repertoires in COVID-19. Overall study: COVID-19 samples, acute and convalescent, were from the United States, Italy and Spain. PBMCs, B-cell-depleted T cells, or T cells provided the cDNA or gDNA that made up the material.

The CDR3 covers 15 residues. Trimming removed 5 bases from V and 4 bases from J, with 17 bases in between. Germline assignment: CDR1 MRHNA and CDR2 SNTAGT. Study processing details: How many nucleated cells were present was estimated from reference gene primer amplification. TCRdb keeps only in-frame clones here, not all; method: immunoSEQ multiplex PCR. Clone size and the V and J calls come from that table; the DNA yielded D and trimming. The repertoire holds approximately 140,000 clones, approximately 80% seen once, with 2.2% in the top ten. Sequencing was carried out using peripheral blood. The chain employs TRBV6-4 and TRBJ1-2, with D tentatively TRBD1 (5 bases). This receptor was taken from an older man with acute or convalescent COVID-19. CDR3 in DNA: TGTGCCAGCAGTCAATCCTGGGGGGTAGGCTATGGCTACACCTTC. Its protein is CASSQSWGVGYGYTF.